Included here is one TCR beta chain sequence, with context. Germline V gene lookup returns CDR1 SQVTM and CDR2 ANQGSEA. The CDR3 consists of 16 residues. V shed 2 bases and J 0 bases; nucleotides not matched to a gene: 4. PCR was performed using 60 Vbeta and 13 Jbeta primers. Profiled with immunoSEQ multiplex PCR; TCRdb holds only in-frame clones, not every one. Among about 160,000 clones, around 79% were seen once, and the ten largest hold more than 0.75%. The data belong to a study of cytomegalovirus exposure and HLA in healthy donors. The chain combines TRBV29-1 with TRBJ2-1, with TRBD1 matching 10 bases. The sequenced sample consisted of PBMCs. The source of this sequence is a woman aged 50 to 60 in good health and CMV-seropositive. This chain's CDR3 is CSVERDRGSSYNEQFF. DNA of the CDR3: TGCAGCGTTGAAAGGGACAGGGGAAGCTCCTACAATGAGCAGTTCTTC.